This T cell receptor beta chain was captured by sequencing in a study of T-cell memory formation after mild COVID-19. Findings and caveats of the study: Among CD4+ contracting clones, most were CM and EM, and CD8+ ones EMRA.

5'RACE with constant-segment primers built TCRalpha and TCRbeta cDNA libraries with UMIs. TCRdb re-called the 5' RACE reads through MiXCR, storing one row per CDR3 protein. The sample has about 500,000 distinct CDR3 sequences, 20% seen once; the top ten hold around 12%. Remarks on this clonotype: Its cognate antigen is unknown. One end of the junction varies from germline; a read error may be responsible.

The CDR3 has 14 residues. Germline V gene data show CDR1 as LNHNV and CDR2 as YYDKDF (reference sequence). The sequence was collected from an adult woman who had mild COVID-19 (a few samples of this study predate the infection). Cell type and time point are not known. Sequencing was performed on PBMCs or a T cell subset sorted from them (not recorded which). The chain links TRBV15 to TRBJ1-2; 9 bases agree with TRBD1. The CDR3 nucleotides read TGTGCCACCAGCAGAGATCTGGGACAGGGTGGGTTCGCCTTC. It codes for CATSRDLGQGGFAF.